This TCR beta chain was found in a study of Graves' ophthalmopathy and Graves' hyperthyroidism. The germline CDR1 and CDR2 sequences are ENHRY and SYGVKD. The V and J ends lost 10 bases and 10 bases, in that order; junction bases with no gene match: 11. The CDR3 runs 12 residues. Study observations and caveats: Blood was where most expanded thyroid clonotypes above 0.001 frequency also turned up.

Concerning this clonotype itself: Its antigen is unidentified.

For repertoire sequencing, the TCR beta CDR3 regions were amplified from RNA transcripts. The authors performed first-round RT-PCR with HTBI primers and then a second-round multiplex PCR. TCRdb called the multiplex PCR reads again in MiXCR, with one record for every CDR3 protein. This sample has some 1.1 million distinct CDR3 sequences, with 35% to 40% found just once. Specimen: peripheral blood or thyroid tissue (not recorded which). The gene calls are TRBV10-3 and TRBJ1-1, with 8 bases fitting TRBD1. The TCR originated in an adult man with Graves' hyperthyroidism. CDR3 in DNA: TGTGCCAGCAGGACAGGGACTTCGCGAGCTTTCTTT. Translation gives CASRTGTSRAFF.